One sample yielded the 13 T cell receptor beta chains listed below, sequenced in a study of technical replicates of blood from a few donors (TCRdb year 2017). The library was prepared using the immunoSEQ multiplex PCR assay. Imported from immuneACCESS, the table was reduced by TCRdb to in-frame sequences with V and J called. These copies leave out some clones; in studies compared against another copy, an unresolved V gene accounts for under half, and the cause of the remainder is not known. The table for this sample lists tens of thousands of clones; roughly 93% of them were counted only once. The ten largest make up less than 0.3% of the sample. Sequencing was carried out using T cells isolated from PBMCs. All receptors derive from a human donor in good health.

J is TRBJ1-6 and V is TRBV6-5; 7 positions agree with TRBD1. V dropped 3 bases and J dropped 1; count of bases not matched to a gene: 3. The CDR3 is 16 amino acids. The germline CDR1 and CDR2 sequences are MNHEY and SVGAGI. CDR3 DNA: TGTGCCAGCAGTTATCAGGGGGGTTCCTATAATTCACCCCTCCACTTT. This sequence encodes CASSYQGGSYNSPLHF.

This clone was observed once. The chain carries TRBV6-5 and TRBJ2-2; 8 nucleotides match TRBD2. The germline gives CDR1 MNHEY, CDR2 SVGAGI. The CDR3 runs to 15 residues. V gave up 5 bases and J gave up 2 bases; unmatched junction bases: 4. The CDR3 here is CASSTSGGNTGELFF. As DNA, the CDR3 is TGTGCCAGCAGTACCAGCGGGGGAAACACCGGGGAGCTGTTTTTT.

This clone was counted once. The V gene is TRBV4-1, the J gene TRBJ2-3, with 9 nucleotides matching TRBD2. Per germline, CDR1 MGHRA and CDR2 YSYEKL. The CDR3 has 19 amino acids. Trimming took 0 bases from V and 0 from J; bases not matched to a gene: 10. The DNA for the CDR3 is TGCGCCAGCAGCCAAGATCGGGTAGCGGGAGTTGCCAGCACAGATACGCAGTATTTT. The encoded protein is CASSQDRVAGVASTDTQYF.

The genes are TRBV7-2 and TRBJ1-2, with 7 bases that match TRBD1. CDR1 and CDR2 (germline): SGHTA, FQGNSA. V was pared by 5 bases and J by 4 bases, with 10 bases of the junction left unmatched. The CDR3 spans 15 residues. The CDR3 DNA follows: TGTGCCAGCAGCCCAGGCGGACAGGCACTCTATGGCTACACCTTC. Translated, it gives CASSPGGQALYGYTF. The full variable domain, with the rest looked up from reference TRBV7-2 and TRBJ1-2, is GAGVSQSPSNKVTEKGKDVELRCDPISGHTALYWYRQSLGQGLEFLIYFQGNSAPDKSGLPSDRFSAERTGGSVSTLTIQRTQQEDSAVYLCASSPGGQALYGYTFGSGTRLTVV.

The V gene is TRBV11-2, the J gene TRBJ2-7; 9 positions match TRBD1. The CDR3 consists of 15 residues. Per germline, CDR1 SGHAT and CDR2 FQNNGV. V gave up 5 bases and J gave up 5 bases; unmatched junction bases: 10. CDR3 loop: CASSLVRDRVNEQYF. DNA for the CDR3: TGTGCCAGCAGCCTAGTTAGGGACAGGGTAAACGAGCAGTACTTC. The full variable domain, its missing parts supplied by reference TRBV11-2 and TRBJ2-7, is EAGVAQSPRYKIIEKRQSVAFWCNPISGHATLYWYQQILGQGPKLLIQFQNNGVVDDSQLPKDRFSAERLKGVDSTLKIQPAKLEDSAVYLCASSLVRDRVNEQYFGPGTRLTVT.

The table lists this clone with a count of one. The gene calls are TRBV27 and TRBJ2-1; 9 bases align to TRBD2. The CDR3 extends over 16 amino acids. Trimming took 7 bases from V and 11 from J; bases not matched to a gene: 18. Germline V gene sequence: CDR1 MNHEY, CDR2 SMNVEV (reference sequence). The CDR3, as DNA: TGTGCCAGCACCGATAGGGGGGCGGGAGGGCCTTTCAAGCAGTTCTTC. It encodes CASTDRGAGGPFKQFF.

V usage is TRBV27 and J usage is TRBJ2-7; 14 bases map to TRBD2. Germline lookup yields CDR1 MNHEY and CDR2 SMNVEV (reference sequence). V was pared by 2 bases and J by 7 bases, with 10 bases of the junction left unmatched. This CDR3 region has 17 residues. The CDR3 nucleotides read TGTGCCAGCAGTTTACGGGCGACTAGCGGGAGGGCGGGTGAGCAGTACTTC. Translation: CASSLRATSGRAGEQYF.

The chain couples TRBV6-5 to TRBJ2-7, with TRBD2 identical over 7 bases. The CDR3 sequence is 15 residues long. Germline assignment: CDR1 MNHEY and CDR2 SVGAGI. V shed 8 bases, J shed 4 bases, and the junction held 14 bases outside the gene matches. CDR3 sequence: CASGFTGTTLYEQYF. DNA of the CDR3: TGTGCCAGCGGTTTTACCGGGACTACCCTTTACGAGCAGTACTTC.

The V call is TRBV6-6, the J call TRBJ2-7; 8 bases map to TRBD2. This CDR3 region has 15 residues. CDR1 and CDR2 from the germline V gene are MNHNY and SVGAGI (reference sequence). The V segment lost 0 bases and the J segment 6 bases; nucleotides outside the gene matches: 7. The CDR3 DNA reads TGTGCCAGCAGTTACTCGCAGCGGGAGCTTGGCGAGCAGTACTTC. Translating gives CASSYSQRELGEQYF.

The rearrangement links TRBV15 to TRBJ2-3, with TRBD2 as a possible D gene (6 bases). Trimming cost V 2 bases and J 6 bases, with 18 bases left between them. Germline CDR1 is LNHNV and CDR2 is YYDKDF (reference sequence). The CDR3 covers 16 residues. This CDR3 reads CATSRSGRGLADTQYF. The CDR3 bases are TGTGCCACCAGCAGATCCGGCCGGGGACTTGCCGATACGCAGTATTTT.

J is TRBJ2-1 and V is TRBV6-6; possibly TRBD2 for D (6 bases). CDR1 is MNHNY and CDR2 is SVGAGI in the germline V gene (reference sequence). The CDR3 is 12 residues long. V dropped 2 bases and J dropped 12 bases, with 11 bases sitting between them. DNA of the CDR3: TGTGCCAGCAGTTACACTTTGCGGGGGCAGTTCTTC. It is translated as CASSYTLRGQFF.

CDR3 DNA sequence: TGTGCCAGCAGCCGGGGGACAGGCGAGCAGTACTTC. Its translation is CASSRGTGEQYF. The chain combines TRBV5-4 with TRBJ2-7, with 8 bases matching TRBD1. The CDR3 has 12 residues. V lost 4 bases and J lost 6; bases outside the gene matches: 3. Germline lookup yields CDR1 SGHNT and CDR2 YYREEE (reference sequence).

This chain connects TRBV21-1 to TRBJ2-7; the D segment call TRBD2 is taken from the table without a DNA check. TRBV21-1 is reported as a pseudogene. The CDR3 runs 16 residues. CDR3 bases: TGTGCCAGCAGCAAAACAGTTGGGACTACCTCCTACGAGCAGTACTTC. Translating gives CASSKTVGTTSYEQYF.